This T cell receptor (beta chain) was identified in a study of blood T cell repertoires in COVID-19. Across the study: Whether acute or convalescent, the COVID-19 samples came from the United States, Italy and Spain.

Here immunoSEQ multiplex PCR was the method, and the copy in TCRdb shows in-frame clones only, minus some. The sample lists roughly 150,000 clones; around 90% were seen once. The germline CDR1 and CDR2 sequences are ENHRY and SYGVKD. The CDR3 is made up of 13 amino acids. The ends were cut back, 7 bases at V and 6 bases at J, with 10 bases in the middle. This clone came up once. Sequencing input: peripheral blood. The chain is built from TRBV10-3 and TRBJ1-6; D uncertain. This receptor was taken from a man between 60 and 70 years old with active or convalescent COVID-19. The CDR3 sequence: CAITREFNSPLHF. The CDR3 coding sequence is TGTGCCATCACCCGGGAGTTTAATTCACCCCTCCACTTT.